This paragraph reports one T cell receptor (beta chain). The sample comes from a study of cytomegalovirus exposure and HLA in healthy donors. Across the study: T cells numbering about 180 million yielded some 100 million unique TCR beta sequences in an earlier analysis.

PCR used 60 Vbeta primers and 13 Jbeta primers. In the original workflow: Among the unique TCR beta chains that a later analysis counted, about 81 million in all, approximately 12 million were shared. The method was immunoSEQ multiplex PCR; TCRdb's version includes in-frame clones alone and lacks a portion of them. V, J and clone size reflect that table, while D and trimming were determined from the DNA. Of 80,000 to 100,000 clones detected, 81% appear once; the ten largest clones hold under 13%. Germline CDR1 is SGHAT and CDR2 is FQNNGV. The CDR3 consists of 17 residues. J was trimmed by 4 bases and V by 5 bases; bases with no gene match: 16.

The V and J genes are TRBV11-2 and TRBJ2-7; 8 bases match TRBD2. Sequencing was done on a sample of PBMCs. The source of this sequence is a human donor in good health. CDR3 sequence reads: CASSEGAGGNLSYEQYF. The CDR3 DNA reads TGTGCCAGCAGCGAAGGGGCGGGGGGAAACCTATCATACGAGCAGTACTTC.